This T cell receptor (beta chain) was captured in a study of breast tumors, draining lymph nodes, adjacent tissues. Notes on the study in general: Data only fit, rather than demonstrated, lymph node origin of most tumor T cells. Luminal-like breast cancer showed significantly higher tumor–nontumor repertoire similarity than basal-like.

TCRdb re-derived calls from the multiplex PCR reads in MiXCR, one entry per CDR3 protein. This sample has 190,000 or so distinct CDR3 sequences, with around 33% found just once. Samples came from axillary lymph nodes draining the breast cancer. This clonotype was seen more than once but under ten times. What it binds is not known. The germline V and J ends were trimmed by 5 bases and 7 bases, with 11 bases remaining between them. The CDR3 consists of 12 residues. Germline V gene lookup returns CDR1 MNHEY and CDR2 SVGAGI. V and J are TRBV6-5 and TRBJ1-2, with a possible D match to TRBD1 (5 bases). Sequencing was performed on axillary lymph node tissue. The receptor was derived from a female donor with breast cancer. Some clones in this sample may be carry-over from other donors' samples. The CDR3 loop is CASSPPGGGYTF. CDR3 sequence (DNA): TGTGCCAGCAGTCCCCCGGGGGGTGGCTACACCTTC.